This TCR beta chain was retrieved from a study of OX40 agonist ivuxolimab in advanced cancers. Study information: Intravenous ivuxolimab was administered to patients every 2 weeks at 0.01 to 10 mg/kg. Males comprised about 78% of the group, whose mean age was roughly 64 years (range about 23 to 80). Study results and limitations: At 0.1-3.0 mg/kg, partial responders had clonal expansion among the lowest observed. At doses 0.1 to 3.0 mg/kg, CD4+ and CD8+ clones expanded.

CDR1 and CDR2 (germline): SEHNR, FQNEAQ (reference sequence). The CDR3 has 12 residues. V lost 2 bases, J lost 6 bases, and 0 bases stayed unmatched. Assay: immunoSEQ multiplex PCR; the TCRdb copy retains only in-frame clones and omits some. The sample records tens of thousands of clones, over 75% being singletons. Note on this clone: Antigen: not known.

J is TRBJ2-7 and V is TRBV7-9; 8 bases fit TRBD1. The source was CD4+ or CD8+ T cells sorted from blood, collected in a trial of the OX40 agonist ivuxolimab. The receptor comes from an adult with an advanced solid tumor such as melanoma, head and neck, liver or kidney cancer. The DNA of the CDR3 is TGTGCCAGCAGCTTAACAGGGGGCGAGCAGTACTTC. Amino acids: CASSLTGGEQYF.